This T cell receptor beta chain came from a study of vaccination and CD4 T cells after COVID-19. Study-wide background: Control cultures were given a CEFX pool, an HIV-1 Nef pool, or no peptide.

Sequence data for DNA of cultured CD4+ T cells were generated by the Oncomine TCR Beta short-read assay. TCRdb passed the PCR reads through MiXCR, listing each CDR3 protein once. The sample lists some 7,000 distinct CDR3 sequences, around 38% occurring once. Germline-derived CDR1 and CDR2 are DFQATT and SNEGSKA (reference sequence). V shed 1 base and J shed 1 base, with 7 bases lying between them. The CDR3 is made up of 13 amino acids. Treatment in this sample: roughly 11-day PBMC culture with coronavirus spike peptide pools or control peptides (ViraFEST assay). Gathered ahead of the COVID-19 pandemic (2011-2018) were the CD4+ T cells of the unexposed donor. This clonotype has only a few counts. Its antigen is undetermined.

This sequence was found in a human donor in good health. The chain joins TRBV20-1 to TRBJ1-1, with D unresolved. The material sequenced was CD4+ T cells from blood, cultured in vitro. The CDR3 region has the DNA TGCAGTGCTAGAGCAAACAAGAACACTGAAGCTTTCTTT. Translating it yields CSARANKNTEAFF.